Following are 15 T cell receptor beta chains from one sample sequenced in a study of blood T cells in healthy people across ages. A sample-barcoded 5' primer and a J-beta primer mix were used in a second PCR of roughly 7 to 12 cycles. In TCRdb, the 5' RACE reads were re-called with MiXCR into one record per CDR3 protein. This sample yields approximately 1.5 million distinct CDR3 sequences, of which less than 45% are seen a single time; approximately 4.1% belongs to the top ten. Sequencing was performed on blood. These receptors originate from a woman aged 18-35 years in good health.

CDR3: CASSSLPGHAINEKLFF. CDR3 coding DNA: TGTGCCAGCAGTTCCCTTCCGGGACACGCCATTAATGAAAAACTGTTTTTT. The chain is built from TRBV12-3 or TRBV12-4 and TRBJ1-4; possible D gene TRBD1, 6 bases. This CDR3 contains 17 residues. Trimming took 4 bases from V and 4 from J, leaving 19 bases between them.

The genes are TRBV4-3 and TRBJ2-7, with 12 bases lining up with TRBD2. The end of the DNA aligns better with TRBJ2-5, so the J call may be wrong. The CDR3 runs 16 residues. Germline CDR1 reads LGHNA; CDR2 reads YSLEER. The CDR3: CASSLAGTSGQETQYF. DNA of the CDR3: TGCGCCAGCAGCCTTGCCGGGACTAGCGGGCAAGAGACCCAGTACTTC.

This clonotype was picked up one time. In DNA, the CDR3 is TGTGCCAGCAGTTCTTACGTTCAACTACAGGGGAGGAACACCGGGGAGCTGTTTTTT. It yields the protein CASSSYVQLQGRNTGELFF. This chain connects TRBV28 to TRBJ2-2; TRBD1 matches at 7 bases. Looked up from germline, CDR1 is MDHEN and CDR2 is SYDVKM. The ends lost 4 bases at V and 1 base at J; junction bases unmatched: 15. The CDR3 is 19 residues long. Variable domain in full (rest from reference TRBV28 and TRBJ2-2): DVKVTQSSRYLVKRTGEKVFLECVQDMDHENMFWYRQDPGLGLRLIYFSYDVKMKEKGDIPEGYSVSREKKERFSLILESASTNQTSMYLCASSSYVQLQGRNTGELFFGEGSRLTVL.

This clonotype was found a few times. J is TRBJ2-7 and V is TRBV29-1; 10 nucleotides align to TRBD1. CDR1 and CDR2 from the germline V gene are SQVTM and ANQGSEA. V lost 7 bases, J lost 2 bases, and 8 bases stayed unmatched. The CDR3 contains 14 residues. The CDR3 sequence: CSGRDRGFPYEQYF. In DNA form, the CDR3 reads TGCAGCGGGAGGGACAGGGGTTTTCCCTACGAGCAGTACTTC.

The V and J genes are TRBV20-1 and TRBJ1-1; TRBD1 agrees at 9 bases. Looked up from germline, CDR1 is DFQATT and CDR2 is SNEGSKA (reference sequence). V was clipped by 1 base and J by 10 bases; unmatched bases: 10. This CDR3 comprises 14 residues. This CDR3 reads CSARARTGAGGAFF. CDR3 DNA: TGCAGTGCTAGAGCTCGGACAGGGGCAGGAGGAGCTTTCTTT.

A few counts support this clonotype. The chain couples TRBV5-1 to TRBJ2-7; 8 bases are a match to TRBD2. The trim removed 3 bases at V and 2 bases at J, leaving 10 bases unmatched. From germline, CDR1 is SGHRS and CDR2 YFSETQ. The CDR3 loop spans 16 amino acids. CDR3 in DNA: TGCGCCAGCAGCTCCAGGTTGGGACTAGATGCCTACGAGCAGTACTTC. It codes for CASSSRLGLDAYEQYF.

This clonotype has a handful of counts. This chain joins TRBV7-8 and TRBJ2-4; the D gene could be TRBD1 or TRBD2 (5 bases each). This CDR3 has 13 residues. Trimming left V 4 bases short and J 5 bases short, with 9 bases between. Germline V gives CDR1 SGHVS, CDR2 FQNEAQ. CDR3 residues: CASSSRGENIQYF. DNA for the CDR3: TGTGCCAGCAGCTCCAGAGGGGAAAACATTCAGTACTTC. The full variable domain, its missing parts supplied by reference TRBV7-8 and TRBJ2-4, is GAGVSQSPRYKVAKRGQDVALRCDPISGHVSLFWYQQALGQGPEFLTYFQNEAQLDKSGLPSDRFFAERPEGSVSTLKIQRTQQEDSAVYLCASSSRGENIQYFGAGTRLSVL.

The V and J genes are TRBV4-1 and TRBJ2-7; 7 nucleotides agree with TRBD2. CDR1 MGHRA and CDR2 YSYEKL come from the germline V gene. V shed 2 bases and J 3 bases; nucleotides not matched to a gene: 7. CDR3 size: 15 residues. CDR3 region: CASSQHDGGFYEQYF. The DNA for the CDR3 is TGCGCCAGCAGCCAACATGACGGGGGGTTCTACGAGCAGTACTTC.

This clonotype was recorded at least ten times. The chain recombines TRBV7-2 with TRBJ1-2, with a possible D match to TRBD1 (5 bases). The CDR3 length is 15 residues. V was trimmed by 1 base and J by 4 bases, leaving 13 bases between them. The germline V gene encodes CDR1 SGHTA and CDR2 FQGNSA. The CDR3 DNA sequence: TGTGCCAGCAGCTTAGTTTCAGGGAATGTCTATGGCTACACCTTC. Translating gives CASSLVSGNVYGYTF.

The CDR3 protein is CATSRDPGSHQPQHF. CDR3 nucleotide sequence: TGTGCCACCAGCAGAGATCCCGGGTCACATCAGCCCCAGCATTTT. The chain has TRBV15 and TRBJ1-5, with unresolved D. CDR1 and CDR2 from the germline V gene are LNHNV and YYDKDF (reference sequence). The V and J ends lost 0 bases and 5 bases respectively, with 11 bases between them. The CDR3 consists of 15 residues.

In this sample, this clonotype turned up a few times. The rearrangement joins TRBV10-3 to TRBJ2-1; perhaps TRBD1 as D (5 bases). Trimming removed 4 bases at V and 8 bases at J, with 9 bases between. Germline loops: CDR1 ENHRY, CDR2 SYGVKD. The CDR3 has 12 amino acids. CDR3 sequence: CAISVGADEQFF. In nucleotides, the CDR3 is TGTGCCATCAGTGTAGGGGCGGATGAGCAGTTCTTC.

The count of this clonotype is one. This rearrangement joins TRBV7-9 to TRBJ2-7; 7 bases align to TRBD1. Germline V gene sequence: CDR1 SEHNR, CDR2 FQNEAQ (reference sequence). The CDR3 totals 14 residues. V was clipped by 4 bases and J by 2 bases; unmatched bases: 5. CDR3 DNA sequence: TGTGCCAGCAGCTCGGGACAGCCCGCCTACGAGCAGTACTTC. Its translation: CASSSGQPAYEQYF.

The chain carries TRBV7-9 and TRBJ2-3; a weak D match, TRBD2 (5 bases). Deletions cut 2 bases from V and 4 bases from J, with 13 bases between. This CDR3 comprises 15 residues. CDR1 and CDR2 from the germline V gene are SEHNR and FQNEAQ (reference sequence). The DNA of the CDR3 is TGTGCCAGCAGCTTATTGGGAAGGGAGTCAGATACGCAGTATTTT. Amino acid sequence: CASSLLGRESDTQYF.

The chain employs TRBV7-9 and TRBJ2-5; the D gene is possibly TRBD1 (5 bases). Germline loops: CDR1 SEHNR, CDR2 FQNEAQ (reference sequence). The CDR3 runs to 13 residues. The V gene lost 3 bases and the J gene lost 11 bases, with 16 bases spanning the gap. The CDR3 DNA is TGTGCCAGCAGCTTGGCAGGGTACGATGAGCAGTACTTC. This codes for CASSLAGYDEQYF.

The chain recombines TRBV6-2 or TRBV6-3 with TRBJ2-1; 11 bases line up with TRBD2. The V gene end was trimmed by 8 bases and the J gene end by 3 bases; junction bases not matched to a gene: 9. CDR1 and CDR2 (germline): MNHEY, SVGEGT. The CDR3 runs 16 residues. The CDR3 spells CASLGLAGIIYNEQFF. DNA of the CDR3: TGTGCCAGCCTAGGACTAGCGGGTATCATCTACAATGAGCAGTTCTTC.